This T cell receptor (beta chain) originates from a study of high-grade serous ovarian cancer treatment subgroups. Produced via immunoSEQ multiplex PCR; TCRdb's table is partial and in-frame only. Here the sample spans a few thousand clones, about three quarters being singletons. The CDR3 extends over 13 amino acids. The V and J ends lost 7 bases and 1 base respectively, with 10 bases between them. Germline loops: CDR1 SNHLY, CDR2 FYNNEI. Tumor tissue was taken before any definitive surgery or chemotherapy was given. The rearrangement uses TRBV2 and TRBJ2-5; perhaps TRBD2 as D (6 bases). The sequence was collected from a human donor with high-grade serous ovarian cancer. The sequencing input was tumor tissue. The CDR3 nucleotides are TGTGCCAGCATCCGGGGGTTCCAAGAGACCCAGTACTTC. Its protein product is CASIRGFQETQYF.